Shown below are 19 T cell receptor beta chains from a single sample sequenced in a study of cytomegalovirus exposure and HLA in healthy donors. The PCR had 60 Vbeta and 13 Jbeta primers. Some clones are missing from TCRdb's copy, which holds only in-frame ones; the method was immunoSEQ multiplex PCR. This sample carries around 150,000 clones, around nine tenths of them seen once, and the ten largest clones take around 1.8%. The sample comprised PBMCs. All receptors derive from a woman under 30 in good health and CMV-seronegative.

The chain joins TRBV18 to TRBJ1-4; TRBD1 is a possible D gene (6 bases). This CDR3 has 15 residues. The V and J ends lost 6 bases and 0 bases respectively, with 11 bases between them. Germline loops: CDR1 KGHSH, CDR2 LQKENI. CDR3 protein: CASSRAGATNEKLFF. The DNA of the CDR3 is TGTGCCAGCTCCAGAGCAGGGGCAACTAATGAAAAACTGTTTTTT.

V gene TRBV19 combines with J gene TRBJ2-7, with D perhaps matching TRBD1 (6 bases). The CDR3 sequence is 16 residues long. Trimming left V 0 bases short and J 2 bases short, with 14 bases between. Germline V gives CDR1 LNHDA, CDR2 SQIVND (reference sequence). The CDR3 protein is CASSIDSDKGAYEQYF. CDR3 DNA sequence: TGTGCCAGTAGTATAGACTCCGACAAGGGGGCCTACGAGCAGTACTTC.

The sample holds a few counts of this clone. The chain joins TRBV7-6 to TRBJ2-3; no definite D call. Germline V CDR1 and CDR2: SGHVS, FNYEAQ. The CDR3 length is 15 residues. V was pared by 4 bases and J by 5 bases, with 16 bases between. The CDR3 is CASSSPYEPRDTQYF. The CDR3 DNA is TGTGCCAGCAGCTCACCGTACGAGCCCCGAGATACGCAGTATTTT.

This clone was seen only a few times. The chain employs TRBV5-8 and TRBJ2-7; TRBD1 matches 7 bases. There are 13 residues in the CDR3. CDR1 is SGHTS, CDR2 YDEGEE, per germline. V was pared by 2 bases and J by 2 bases, with 1 base of the junction left unmatched. CDR3 bases: TGTGCCAGCAGCTTTGGGACAGCCTACGAGCAGTACTTC. Amino acid sequence: CASSFGTAYEQYF.

The chain couples TRBV11-3 to TRBJ1-3; TRBD1 is a possible D gene (5 bases). V was cut by 5 bases and J by 2 bases, with 10 bases left in between. Germline CDR1 SGHNT, CDR2 YENEEA. The CDR3 totals 14 residues. In nucleotides, the CDR3 is TGTGCCAGCAGCCCAGGGTCTGCTGGAAACACCATATATTTT. Translated, it gives CASSPGSAGNTIYF.

In this sample, this clone turned up once. The rearrangement joins TRBV5-6 to TRBJ2-1, with TRBD1 identical over 7 bases. CDR3 size: 15 residues. CDR1 and CDR2 (germline): SGHDT, YYEEEE. V shed 2 bases and J 4 bases; nucleotides not matched to a gene: 6. The CDR3: CASSFKGQYYNEQFF. The CDR3 DNA follows: TGTGCCAGCAGCTTTAAGGGACAGTATTACAATGAGCAGTTCTTC. The full variable domain, rest sourced from reference TRBV5-6 and TRBJ2-1, is DAGVTQSPTHLIKTRGQQVTLRCSPKSGHDTVSWYQQALGQGPQFIFQYYEEEERQRGNFPDRFSGHQFPNYSSELNVNALLLGDSALYLCASSFKGQYYNEQFFGPGTRLTVL.

V and J are TRBV19 and TRBJ2-3, with 7 bases lining up with TRBD2. The CDR3 is 12 amino acids. J lost 13 bases, V lost 5 bases, and 9 bases had no gene match. Looked up from germline, CDR1 is LNHDA and CDR2 is SQIVND (reference sequence). CDR3 DNA: TGTGCCAGTAGTCGCAGCCGGACTAGGAAGTATTTT. It specifies CASSRSRTRKYF.

V usage is TRBV6-1 and J usage is TRBJ1-1; the D is unclear. The ends were cut back, 3 bases at V and 1 base at J, with 6 bases in the middle. The CDR3 contains 13 residues. Germline CDR1 and CDR2: MNHNS and SASEGT. This CDR3 is CASSDAGNTEAFF. CDR3 bases: TGTGCCAGCAGTGATGCAGGGAACACTGAAGCTTTCTTT.

With regard to this clone: One junction end disagrees with the germline gene, perhaps due to a read error. This chain joins TRBV29-1 and TRBJ2-7; 7 bases are a match to TRBD2. Germline CDR1 reads SQVTM; CDR2 reads ANQGSEA. The CDR3 is 14 amino acids. The CDR3 loop is CSVELRGSAYEQSF. CDR3 bases: TGCAGCGTTGAGCTACGCGGGAGTGCCTACGAGCAGTCCTTC.

This clone was recorded once. The chain links TRBV5-6 to TRBJ2-7, with 10 bases identical to TRBD1. The V segment lost 3 bases and the J segment 3 bases; nucleotides outside the gene matches: 6. The V gene's germline CDR1 is SGHDT and CDR2 YYEEEE. CDR3 length: 15 amino acids. CDR3 DNA: TGTGCCAGCAGCTCTTATCGGACAGGGGGCTACGAGCAGTACTTC. Amino acid sequence: CASSSYRTGGYEQYF. Together with reference TRBV5-6 and TRBJ2-7, the CDR3 gives the full variable domain: DAGVTQSPTHLIKTRGQQVTLRCSPKSGHDTVSWYQQALGQGPQFIFQYYEEEERQRGNFPDRFSGHQFPNYSSELNVNALLLGDSALYLCASSSYRTGGYEQYFGPGTRLTVT.

The chain has TRBV6-5 and TRBJ2-7; 8 nucleotides match TRBD2. V lost 5 bases to trimming and J lost 0 bases; unmatched junction nucleotides: 3. The length of the CDR3 is 14 residues. Germline lookup yields CDR1 MNHEY and CDR2 SVGAGI. This CDR3 reads CASSRGGSSYEQYF. The CDR3 DNA reads TGTGCCAGCAGTCGGGGGGGGAGCTCCTACGAGCAGTACTTC.

In this sample, this clone turned up once. The V call is TRBV10-3, the J call TRBJ2-7; no reliable D call. The CDR3 length is 13 residues. Between the trimmed V and J ends, which lost 1 base and 5 bases, there was a span of 9 bases. Germline V gene lookup returns CDR1 ENHRY and CDR2 SYGVKD. CDR3 DNA: TGTGCCATCAGTGAGTGGCAGGCCCACGAGCAGTACTTC. It translates to CAISEWQAHEQYF.

The CDR3 DNA is TGTGCCAGCAGCTTCGGGGGATACGGCTCTGGGGCCAACGTCCTGACTTTC. Encoded protein: CASSFGGYGSGANVLTF. The chain couples TRBV13 to TRBJ2-6; possibly TRBD2 for D (6 bases). Germline CDR1 reads PRHDT; CDR2 reads FYEKMQ (reference sequence). V was shortened by 3 bases and J by 0 bases, with 12 bases between the two germline ends. The CDR3 contains 17 residues.

This rearrangement joins TRBV7-9 to TRBJ1-6, with a possible D match to TRBD1 (6 bases). Trimming stripped 5 bases from V and 0 bases from J, with 14 bases between. This CDR3 region has 17 residues. Germline V gene sequence: CDR1 SEHNR, CDR2 FQNEAQ (reference sequence). The CDR3 spells CASSQGTLSSYNSPLHF. In DNA form, the CDR3 reads TGTGCCAGCAGCCAGGGGACACTGAGCTCCTATAATTCACCCCTCCACTTT.

As to this clone: The junction does not match germline at one end; this may be a read error. The identical CDR3 is also encoded by other nucleotide sequences in the sample. The chain carries TRBV6-5 and TRBJ2-7; TRBD2 matches 13 bases. This CDR3 region has 15 residues. Germline V gives CDR1 MNHEY, CDR2 SVGAGI. CDR3 DNA: TGCGCCAGCAGTACGGGACTAGCGGGAACCTACGAGCAGTACTTC. It specifies CASSTGLAGTYEQYF.

The chain recombines TRBV7-9 with TRBJ2-7; TRBD1 matches 9 bases. The V segment lost 1 base and the J segment 4 bases; nucleotides outside the gene matches: 14. There are 18 residues in the CDR3. In germline, CDR1 is SEHNR, CDR2 FQNEAQ (reference sequence). DNA of the CDR3: TGTGCCAGCAGCTTAGACAGGGGGCATCTTAGTATCGTTTACGAGCAGTACTTC. The encoded protein is CASSLDRGHLSIVYEQYF.

V and J are TRBV27 and TRBJ1-6; perhaps TRBD1 as D (6 bases). Germline CDR1 and CDR2: MNHEY and SMNVEV (reference sequence). This CDR3 has 14 amino acids. The V gene lost 6 bases and the J gene lost 7 bases, with 13 bases spanning the gap. CDR3 sequence (DNA): TGTGCCAGCAGAGAACAGGGCTGGAATTCACCCCTCCACTTT. Amino acid sequence: CASREQGWNSPLHF.

This clone was seen more than once but under ten times. J is TRBJ1-4 and V is TRBV25-1; D is undetermined. Germline V CDR1 and CDR2: MGHDK, SYGVNS. Trimming removed 4 bases from V and 7 bases from J, with 4 bases in between. This CDR3 is 11 amino acids long. The CDR3 region has the DNA TGTGCCAGCAGTGTTAGTGAAAAACTGTTTTTT. This gives the protein CASSVSEKLFF.

The CDR3: CASSTSLAGVPGELFF. The CDR3 nucleotides read TGTGCCAGCAGCACCTCACTAGCGGGAGTCCCCGGGGAGCTGTTTTTT. The chain has TRBV7-8 and TRBJ2-2, with 11 nucleotides matching TRBD2. The germline CDR1 and CDR2 sequences are SGHVS and FQNEAQ. This CDR3 spans 16 amino acids. Trimming removed 5 bases from V and 6 bases from J; junction bases left unmatched: 8.